Below, 17 T cell receptor beta chains from the same sample are listed, as sequenced in a study of blood T cell repertoires in COVID-19. Profiling relied on immunoSEQ multiplex PCR, and the TCRdb table lists in-frame clones only, not all of them. The top ten clones hold 8.6% of a sample with 130,000 to 150,000 clones, almost 80% of them seen once. The sequenced sample consisted of peripheral blood. The receptor set was obtained from a man in his fifties with active or convalescent COVID-19.

This clone was observed a few times. This chain joins TRBV4-1 and TRBJ1-1; TRBD1 matches at 9 bases. CDR1 is MGHRA and CDR2 is YSYEKL in the germline V gene. This CDR3 has 14 residues. V gave up 6 bases and J gave up 5 bases; unmatched junction bases: 7. The DNA of the CDR3 is TGCGCCAGCAGAGGTAGACAGGGGGGAACTGAAGCTTTCTTT. It translates to CASRGRQGGTEAFF.

This rearrangement joins TRBV28 to TRBJ1-1, with a weak D call TRBD1 (6 bases). This CDR3 spans 14 amino acids. Trimming left V 6 bases short and J 5 bases short, with 16 bases between. The germline CDR1 and CDR2 sequences are MDHEN and SYDVKM. Here the CDR3 DNA reads TGTGCCAGCAGGCCCCAGGGGAGTGGGACTGAAGCTTTCTTT. Translating it yields CASRPQGSGTEAFF.

V and J are TRBV5-3 and TRBJ1-1, with 7 positions matching TRBD1. TRBV5-3 is labeled an ORF, and its function is uncertain. There are 15 residues in the CDR3. V lost 4 bases, J lost 4 bases, and 10 bases stayed unmatched. The CDR3 loop reads CARSQRQGGCTEAFF. In DNA form, the CDR3 reads TGTGCCAGAAGCCAAAGACAGGGAGGTTGCACTGAAGCTTTCTTT.

The chain couples TRBV4-2 to TRBJ1-2; 7 bases are a match to TRBD1. The V gene's germline CDR1 is LGHNA and CDR2 YNFKEQ. This CDR3 contains 14 residues. J lost 5 bases, V lost 1 base, and 4 bases had no gene match. CDR3: CASSQGTGVYGYTF. The CDR3 region has the DNA TGTGCCAGCAGCCAAGGGACAGGAGTGTATGGCTACACCTTC.

The chain recombines TRBV11-3 with TRBJ2-7; 7 bases match TRBD1. V was clipped by 5 bases and J by 0 bases; unmatched bases: 13. Germline V gene sequence: CDR1 SGHNT, CDR2 YENEEA. The CDR3 spans 17 residues. Written as DNA, the CDR3 is TGTGCCAGCAGCCCCCCCCAACAGGGGATACGCTCCTACGAGCAGTACTTC. Encoded protein: CASSPPQQGIRSYEQYF.

CDR3 DNA sequence: TGTGCCAGCAGCCAAGAATCCTTCCAAGAGACCCAGTACTTC. It encodes CASSQESFQETQYF. V usage is TRBV3-1 (or the pseudogene TRBV3-2) and J usage is TRBJ2-5; D gene uncertain. Germline-derived CDR1 and CDR2 are LGHDT and YNNKEL (reference sequence). V shed 0 bases and J shed 1 base, with 6 bases lying between them. CDR3 size: 14 residues.

This chain joins TRBV28 and TRBJ2-5, with 11 bases aligning to TRBD2. CDR3 size: 14 residues. Germline lookup yields CDR1 MDHEN and CDR2 SYDVKM. The V and J ends lost 5 bases and 4 bases, in that order; junction bases with no gene match: 3. The chain's CDR3 is CASSGGLAVETQYF. Here the CDR3 DNA reads TGTGCCAGCAGTGGGGGACTAGCGGTAGAGACCCAGTACTTC.

This chain connects TRBV7-2 to TRBJ2-1; 9 nucleotides align to TRBD2. With V trimmed by 5 bases and J by 8 bases, 10 bases remained unmatched. This CDR3 spans 15 amino acids. The germline V gene has CDR1 SGHTA and CDR2 FQGNSA. CDR3 DNA: TGTGCCAGCAGCCCTCAAGCGGGAGGAATCGATGAGCAGTTCTTC. Encoded protein: CASSPQAGGIDEQFF.

Notes on this clone: Other nucleotide sequences from this sample produce the same CDR3. This sequence joins TRBV7-3 and TRBJ2-1, with D perhaps TRBD2 (6 bases). The CDR3 sequence is 14 residues long. V was clipped by 0 bases and J by 3 bases, with 6 bases between them. Germline CDR1 is SGHTA and CDR2 is FQGTGA. CDR3 amino acids: CASSLTGGYNEQFF. The CDR3 nucleotides are TGTGCCAGCAGCTTAACGGGGGGCTACAATGAGCAGTTCTTC.

The chain couples TRBV28 to TRBJ1-4, with 10 bases that match TRBD1. Germline loops: CDR1 MDHEN, CDR2 SYDVKM. Trimming cost V 0 bases and J 5 bases; bases outside gene matches: 0. This CDR3 has 15 residues. CDR3 loop: CASSLWTGGNEKLFF. As DNA, the CDR3 is TGTGCCAGCAGTTTATGGACAGGGGGCAATGAAAAACTGTTTTTT.

The chain couples TRBV5-1 to TRBJ1-2; 8 bases map to TRBD1. The CDR3 consists of 13 residues. The germline CDR1 and CDR2 sequences are SGHRS and YFSETQ. V gave up 4 bases and J gave up 4 bases; unmatched junction bases: 3. CDR3 sequence reads: CASSGQGPYGYTF. The DNA of the CDR3 is TGCGCCAGCAGCGGACAGGGTCCCTATGGCTACACCTTC.

V is TRBV11-3 and J is TRBJ2-7; TRBD2 agrees at 7 bases. The V and J ends lost 5 bases and 3 bases, in that order; junction bases with no gene match: 7. Germline-derived CDR1 and CDR2 are SGHNT and YENEEA. CDR3 length equals 14 residues. CDR3 amino acids: CASSPSSGDYEQYF. In DNA form, the CDR3 reads TGTGCCAGCAGCCCCTCTAGCGGAGACTACGAGCAGTACTTC.

The chain uses TRBV4-2 and TRBJ2-7; the match to TRBD2 covers 15 bases. V dropped 4 bases and J dropped 0; count of bases not matched to a gene: 7. Germline assignment: CDR1 LGHNA and CDR2 YNFKEQ. This CDR3 has 18 amino acids. The CDR3 sequence is CASSRGLAGGPGSYEQYF. The CDR3 region has the DNA TGTGCCAGCAGCCGAGGACTAGCGGGAGGGCCGGGCTCCTACGAGCAGTACTTC.

This clone was counted a single time. The rearrangement uses TRBV30 and TRBJ2-1; tentative D call: TRBD1 (6 bases). Germline values: CDR1 GTSNPN, CDR2 SVGIG (reference sequence). Trimming pared 4 bases from V and 3 bases from J, leaving 10 bases between. This CDR3 is 13 amino acids long. DNA of the CDR3: TGTGCCTGGAAACAGGGAAACTACAATGAGCAGTTCTTC. Protein product: CAWKQGNYNEQFF. The entire variable domain, with the rest obtained from reference TRBV30 and TRBJ2-1, is as follows: SQTIHQWPATLVQPVGSPLSLECTVEGTSNPNLYWYRQAAGRGLQLLFYSVGIGQISSEVPQNLSASRPQDRQFILSSKKLLLSDSGFYLCAWKQGNYNEQFFGPGTRLTVL.

The rearrangement joins TRBV29-1 to TRBJ1-3, with D perhaps TRBD1 (5 bases). V dropped 0 bases and J dropped 3 bases, with 12 bases sitting between them. Germline CDR1 SQVTM, CDR2 ANQGSEA. This CDR3 is built from 15 residues. The CDR3: CSVEERRGYGNTIYF. The CDR3 DNA follows: TGCAGCGTTGAAGAAAGAAGGGGTTATGGAAACACCATATATTTT.

As to this clone: The identical CDR3 is also encoded by other nucleotide sequences in the sample. This chain links TRBV6-2 or TRBV6-3 with TRBJ2-7; no definite D call. V lost 6 bases and J 3 bases, leaving 6 bases between the germline ends. This CDR3 region has 11 residues. CDR1 MNHEY and CDR2 SVGEGT come from the germline V gene. CDR3 bases: TGTGCCAGCAGCCACAGCTACGAGCAGTACTTC. Amino acid sequence: CASSHSYEQYF.

This chain uses TRBV12-3 or TRBV12-4 with TRBJ1-1; D is uncertain. Trimming pared 2 bases from V and 3 bases from J, leaving 7 bases between. The CDR3 spans 13 residues. DNA of the CDR3: TGTGCCAGCAGTTTACGGAGGGACACTGAAGCTTTCTTT. Its protein is CASSLRRDTEAFF.